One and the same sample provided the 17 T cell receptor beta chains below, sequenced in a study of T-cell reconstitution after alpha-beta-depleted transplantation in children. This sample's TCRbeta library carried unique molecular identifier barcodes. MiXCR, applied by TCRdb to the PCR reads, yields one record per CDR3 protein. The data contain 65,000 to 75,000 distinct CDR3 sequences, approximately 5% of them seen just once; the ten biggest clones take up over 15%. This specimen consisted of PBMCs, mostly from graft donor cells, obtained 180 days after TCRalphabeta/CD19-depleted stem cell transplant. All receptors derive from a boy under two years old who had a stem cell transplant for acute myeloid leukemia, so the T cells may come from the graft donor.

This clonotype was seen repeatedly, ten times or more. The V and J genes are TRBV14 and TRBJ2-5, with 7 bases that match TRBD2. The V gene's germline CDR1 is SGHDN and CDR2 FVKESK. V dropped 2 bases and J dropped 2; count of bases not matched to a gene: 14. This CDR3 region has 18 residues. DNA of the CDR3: TGTGCCAGCAGCCAAAACTTCCGACGCGCGGGGGAGCAAGAGACCCAGTACTTC. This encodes CASSQNFRRAGEQETQYF.

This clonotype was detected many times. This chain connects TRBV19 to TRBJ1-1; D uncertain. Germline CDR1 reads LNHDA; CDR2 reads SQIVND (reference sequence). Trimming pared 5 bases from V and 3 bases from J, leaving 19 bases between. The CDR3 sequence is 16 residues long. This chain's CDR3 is CASSGIRSPRDTEAFF. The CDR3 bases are TGTGCCAGTAGTGGTATCAGGTCTCCGAGGGACACTGAAGCTTTCTTT.

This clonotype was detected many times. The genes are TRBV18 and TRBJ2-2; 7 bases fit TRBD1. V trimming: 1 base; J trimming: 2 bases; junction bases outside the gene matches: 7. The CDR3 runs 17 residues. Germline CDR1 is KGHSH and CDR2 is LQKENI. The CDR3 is CASSPLPGGDNTGELFF. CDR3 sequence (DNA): TGTGCCAGCTCACCACTTCCAGGGGGAGACAACACCGGGGAGCTGTTTTTT.

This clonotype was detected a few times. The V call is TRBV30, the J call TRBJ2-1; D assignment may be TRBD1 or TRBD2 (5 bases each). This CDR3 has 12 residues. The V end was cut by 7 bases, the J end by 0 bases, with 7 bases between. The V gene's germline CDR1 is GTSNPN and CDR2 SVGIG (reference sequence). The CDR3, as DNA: TGTGCCTTCGGGGCCTCCTACAATGAGCAGTTCTTC. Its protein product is CAFGASYNEQFF. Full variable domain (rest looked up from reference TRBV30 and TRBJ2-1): SQTIHQWPATLVQPVGSPLSLECTVEGTSNPNLYWYRQAAGRGLQLLFYSVGIGQISSEVPQNLSASRPQDRQFILSSKKLLLSDSGFYLCAFGASYNEQFFGPGTRLTVL.

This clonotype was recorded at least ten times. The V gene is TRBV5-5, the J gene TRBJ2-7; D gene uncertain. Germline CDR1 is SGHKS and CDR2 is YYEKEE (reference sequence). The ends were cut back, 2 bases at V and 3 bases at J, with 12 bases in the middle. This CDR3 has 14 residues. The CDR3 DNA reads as TGTGCCAGCAGCTTTGGGTCACTCCTCTACGAGCAGTACGTC. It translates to CASSFGSLLYEQYV.

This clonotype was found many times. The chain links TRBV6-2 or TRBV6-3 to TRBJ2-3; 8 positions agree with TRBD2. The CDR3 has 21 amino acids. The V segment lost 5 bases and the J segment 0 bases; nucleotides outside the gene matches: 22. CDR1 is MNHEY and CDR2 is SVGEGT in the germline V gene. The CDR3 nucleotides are TGTGCCAGCAGTCCTCCGGGGGGAAGCGGGGGAGTTTCGACTAGCACAGATACGCAGTATTTT. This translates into CASSPPGGSGGVSTSTDTQYF.

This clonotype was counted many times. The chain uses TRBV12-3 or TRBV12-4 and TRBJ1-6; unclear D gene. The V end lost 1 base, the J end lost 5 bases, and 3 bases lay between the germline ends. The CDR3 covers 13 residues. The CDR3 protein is CASSLVNNSPLHF. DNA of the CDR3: TGTGCCAGCAGTTTAGTCAATAATTCACCCCTCCACTTT.

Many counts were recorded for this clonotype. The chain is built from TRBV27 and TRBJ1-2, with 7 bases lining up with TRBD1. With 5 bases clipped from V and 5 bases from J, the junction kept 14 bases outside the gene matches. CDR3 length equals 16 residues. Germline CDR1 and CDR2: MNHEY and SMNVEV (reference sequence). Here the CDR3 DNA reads TGTGCCAGCAGTGCTCTTTCCGGGACAGACGAATATGGCTACACCTTC. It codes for CASSALSGTDEYGYTF.

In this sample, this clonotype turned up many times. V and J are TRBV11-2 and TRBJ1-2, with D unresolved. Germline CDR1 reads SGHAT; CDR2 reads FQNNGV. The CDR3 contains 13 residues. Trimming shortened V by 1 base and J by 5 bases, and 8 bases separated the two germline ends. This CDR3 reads CASSLGQHYGYTF. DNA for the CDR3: TGTGCCAGCAGCTTAGGCCAGCATTATGGCTACACCTTC.

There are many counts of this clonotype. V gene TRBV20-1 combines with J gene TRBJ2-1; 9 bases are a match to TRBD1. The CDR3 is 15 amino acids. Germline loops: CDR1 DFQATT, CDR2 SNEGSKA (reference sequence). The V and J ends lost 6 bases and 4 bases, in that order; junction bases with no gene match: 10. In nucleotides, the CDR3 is TGCAGTGCCACCGCCCCGGGACAGGGTTACAATGAGCAGTTCTTC. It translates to CSATAPGQGYNEQFF.

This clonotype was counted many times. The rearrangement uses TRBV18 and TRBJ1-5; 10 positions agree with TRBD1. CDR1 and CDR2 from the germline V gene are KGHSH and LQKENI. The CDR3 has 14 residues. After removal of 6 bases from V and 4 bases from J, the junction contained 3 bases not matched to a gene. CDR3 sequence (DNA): TGTGCCAGCTCTCTGGACAGGGGGAATCAGCCCCAGCATTTT. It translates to CASSLDRGNQPQHF.

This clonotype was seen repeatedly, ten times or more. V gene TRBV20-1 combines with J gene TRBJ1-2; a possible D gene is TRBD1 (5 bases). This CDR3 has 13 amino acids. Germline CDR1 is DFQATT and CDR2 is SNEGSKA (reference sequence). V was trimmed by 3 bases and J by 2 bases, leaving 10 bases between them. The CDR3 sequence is CSASPGLNYGYTF. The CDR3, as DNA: TGCAGTGCTAGCCCGGGACTCAACTATGGCTACACCTTC.

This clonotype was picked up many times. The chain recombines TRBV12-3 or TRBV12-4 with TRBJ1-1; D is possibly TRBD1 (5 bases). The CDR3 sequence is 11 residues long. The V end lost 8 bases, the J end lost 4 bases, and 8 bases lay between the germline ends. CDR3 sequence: CASLRVTEAFF. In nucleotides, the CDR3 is TGTGCCAGCCTCAGGGTCACTGAAGCTTTCTTT.

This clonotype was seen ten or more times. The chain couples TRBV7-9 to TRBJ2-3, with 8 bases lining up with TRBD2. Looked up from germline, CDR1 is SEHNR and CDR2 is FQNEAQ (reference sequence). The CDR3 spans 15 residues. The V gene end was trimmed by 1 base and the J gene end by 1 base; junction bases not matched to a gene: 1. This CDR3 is CASSLVLAGTDTQYF. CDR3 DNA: TGTGCCAGCAGCTTAGTACTAGCGGGCACAGATACGCAGTATTTT.

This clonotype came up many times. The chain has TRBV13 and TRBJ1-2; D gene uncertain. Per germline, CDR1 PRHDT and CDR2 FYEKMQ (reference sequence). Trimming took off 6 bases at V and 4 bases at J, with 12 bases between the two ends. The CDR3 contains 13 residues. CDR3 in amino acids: CASSFTHSYGYTF. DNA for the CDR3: TGTGCCAGCAGTTTTACACACAGCTATGGCTACACCTTC.

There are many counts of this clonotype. The CDR3 region is CASSQVYNEQFF. In DNA, the CDR3 is TGTGCCAGCAGCCAAGTTTACAATGAGCAGTTCTTC. The chain recombines TRBV3-1 with TRBJ2-1, with D unclear. CDR3 length: 12 residues. Trimming pared 1 base from V and 4 bases from J, leaving 2 bases between. Germline loops: CDR1 LGHDT, CDR2 YNNKEL (reference sequence).

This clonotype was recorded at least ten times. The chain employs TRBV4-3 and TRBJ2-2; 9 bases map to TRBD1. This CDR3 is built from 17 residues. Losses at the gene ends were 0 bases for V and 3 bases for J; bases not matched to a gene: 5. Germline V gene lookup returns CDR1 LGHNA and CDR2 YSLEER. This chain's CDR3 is CASSQEDRGEDTGELFF. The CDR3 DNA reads TGCGCCAGCAGCCAAGAAGACAGGGGGGAGGACACCGGGGAGCTGTTTTTT.